The clone carrying this T cell receptor (beta chain) is a singleton in its sample. This specimen comes from a study of T cells after yellow fever vaccination. Looking at the study overall: The authors prepared low-cell-number fractions using SMART-Seq v4 Ultra Low Input.

TCRdb re-analysed the 5' RACE reads in MiXCR, keeping a single row per CDR3 protein. The repertoire has about 580,000 distinct CDR3 sequences, 17% of them found once; the top ten carry 15% to 20%. V lost 7 bases to trimming and J lost 4 bases; unmatched junction nucleotides: 4. The length of the CDR3 is 13 residues. Germline loops: CDR1 MNHNS, CDR2 SASEGT. The sequence came from a man between 18 and 35 years old who received the YFV17D yellow fever vaccine. The starting material was PBMCs, obtained 5 days after the first yellow fever vaccination. The chain links TRBV6-1 to TRBJ2-5; 9 positions agree with TRBD2. The CDR3 DNA reads as TGTGCCAGCAAGGATAGCGGGAGAGAGACCCAGTACTTC. This gives the protein CASKDSGRETQYF.